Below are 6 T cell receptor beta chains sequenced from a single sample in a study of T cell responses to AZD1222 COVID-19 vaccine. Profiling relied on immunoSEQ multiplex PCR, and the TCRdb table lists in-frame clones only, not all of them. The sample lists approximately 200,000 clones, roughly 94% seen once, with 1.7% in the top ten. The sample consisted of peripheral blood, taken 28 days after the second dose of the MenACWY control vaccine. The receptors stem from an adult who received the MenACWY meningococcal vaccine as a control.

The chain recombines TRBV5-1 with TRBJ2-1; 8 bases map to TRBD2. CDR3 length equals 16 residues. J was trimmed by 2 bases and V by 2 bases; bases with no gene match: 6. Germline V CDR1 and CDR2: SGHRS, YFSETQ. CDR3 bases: TGCGCCAGCAGCTTAGCGGGGGCGTCTACCTACAATGAGCAGTTCTTC. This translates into CASSLAGASTYNEQFF.

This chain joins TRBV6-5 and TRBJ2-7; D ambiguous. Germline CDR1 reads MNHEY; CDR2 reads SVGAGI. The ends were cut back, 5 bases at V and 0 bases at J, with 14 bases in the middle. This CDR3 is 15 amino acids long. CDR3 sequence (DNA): TGTGCCAGCAGTCGCTCCGCGGAGAGCTCCTACGAGCAGTACTTC. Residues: CASSRSAESSYEQYF.

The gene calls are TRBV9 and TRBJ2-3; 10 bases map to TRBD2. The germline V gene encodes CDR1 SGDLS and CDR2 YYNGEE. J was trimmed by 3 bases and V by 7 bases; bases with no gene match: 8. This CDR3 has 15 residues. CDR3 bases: TGTGCCAGCGGGCCGCTAGCGGGGGTGACAGATACGCAGTATTTT. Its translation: CASGPLAGVTDTQYF.

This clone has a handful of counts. CDR3 DNA sequence: TGTGCCAGCAGCCAAACCAGGGGTTGGGATGGCTACACCTTC. This codes for CASSQTRGWDGYTF. The J gene is TRBJ1-2, the V gene TRBV3-1 (or the pseudogene TRBV3-2), with a possible D match to TRBD1 (6 bases). The V gene lost 2 bases and the J gene lost 6 bases, with 13 bases spanning the gap. The CDR3 runs 14 residues. The germline gives CDR1 LGHDT, CDR2 YNNKEL (reference sequence).

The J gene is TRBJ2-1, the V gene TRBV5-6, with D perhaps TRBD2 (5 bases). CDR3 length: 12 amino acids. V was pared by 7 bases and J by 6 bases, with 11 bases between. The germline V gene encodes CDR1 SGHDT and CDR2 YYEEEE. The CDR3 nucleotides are TGTGCCAGCGGAGGTGTGGGCAATGAGCAGTTCTTC. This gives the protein CASGGVGNEQFF.

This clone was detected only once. The DNA for the CDR3 is TGCAGCGTTGAAGATGAGTCGGTACGGTTAGATACGCAGTATTTT. This sequence encodes CSVEDESVRLDTQYF. This chain connects TRBV29-1 to TRBJ2-3; D ambiguous. Trimming removed 0 bases from V and 5 bases from J, with 15 bases in between. The CDR3 sequence is 15 residues long. Looked up from germline, CDR1 is SQVTM and CDR2 is ANQGSEA.